This T cell receptor (beta chain) was retrieved from a study of blood T cell repertoires in COVID-19. Study at large: Samples of COVID-19 (acute and convalescent) were obtained from the United States, Italy and Spain. Sample material is recorded as cDNA or gDNA derived from T cells, B-cell-depleted T cells, or PBMCs.

Data came from immunoSEQ multiplex PCR; TCRdb stores just in-frame clones and leaves some out. This table holds about 58,000 clones, 60% to 85% found once. V was pared by 3 bases and J by 3 bases, with 6 bases of the junction left unmatched. The CDR3 extends over 15 amino acids. In germline, CDR1 is MGHDK, CDR2 SYGVNS. Sample: peripheral blood. This receptor was taken from a human donor in a cohort sampled during active COVID-19. The chain recombines TRBV25-1 with TRBJ2-7; 9 bases agree with TRBD1. CDR3: CASSDSGTGLYEQYF. The CDR3 bases are TGTGCCAGCAGTGACAGCGGGACAGGGCTCTACGAGCAGTACTTC.